This T cell receptor beta chain was profiled in a study of blood T cell repertoires in COVID-19. About the research overall: Sites across the United States, Italy and Spain contributed samples from acute and convalescent COVID-19. Sample material is recorded as cDNA or gDNA derived from T cells, B-cell-depleted T cells, or PBMCs.

The CDR3 loop spans 16 amino acids. The ends lost 1 base at V and 1 base at J; junction bases unmatched: 3. Looked up from germline, CDR1 is SGHTA and CDR2 is FQGNSA. This clone was found once. In the original workflow: Reference gene primer amplification gave nucleated cell count estimates. Clones were sequenced by immunoSEQ multiplex PCR, and TCRdb holds only the in-frame ones, with some missing. Clonal size and the V and J genes are those of that table, whereas D and trimming came from the DNA. The table has fewer than 120,000 clones, more than 70% seen once; the top ten hold roughly 3.3%. The gene calls are TRBV7-2 and TRBJ2-2; 7 nucleotides agree with TRBD2. The receptor was isolated from a woman aged 50 to 60 with acute or convalescent COVID-19. The sequencing input was peripheral blood. CDR3 sequence (DNA): TGTGCCAGCAGCTTAGTCGAGCGGGGGAACACCGGGGAGCTGTTTTTT. Protein: CASSLVERGNTGELFF.